A single TCR beta chain is shown here with its context. Its antigen is undetermined. These data are taken from a study of cytomegalovirus exposure and HLA in healthy donors. Study summary: Genetic ancestry analysis placed 81% of the 300 to 400 donors that were genotyped in the Caucasian-associated cluster.

Vbeta (60) and Jbeta (13) primers were used in the PCR. The protocol was immunoSEQ multiplex PCR, while the TCRdb copy is restricted to in-frame clones and leaves out a portion. Of 130,000 to 150,000 clones in the sample, approximately 78% were seen once. Germline values: CDR1 SEHNR, CDR2 FQNEAQ (reference sequence). V lost 2 bases, J lost 1 base, and 4 bases stayed unmatched. The length of the CDR3 is 17 residues. Study-wide results and limits: The sole available immune exposure information was CMV serostatus. Presence/absence comparisons presumed near-even sequencing depth among donors. In a later analysis, compared with equally common non-associated chains, HLA-associated beta chains were more expanded.

This TCR came from a woman between 18 and 29 years old in good health and CMV-seropositive. J is TRBJ2-1 and V is TRBV7-9; 11 nucleotides align to TRBD2. The sample was PBMCs. The CDR3 coding sequence is TGTGCCAGCAGCTTATTGCTAGCGGGGGGATCCTACAATGAGCAGTTCTTC. Translated: CASSLLLAGGSYNEQFF. Together with reference TRBV7-9 and TRBJ2-1, the CDR3 gives the full variable domain: DTGVSQNPRHKITKRGQNVTFRCDPISEHNRLYWYRQTLGQGPEFLTYFQNEAQLEKSRLLSDRFSAERPKGSFSTLEIQRTEQGDSAMYLCASSLLLAGGSYNEQFFGPGTRLTVL.